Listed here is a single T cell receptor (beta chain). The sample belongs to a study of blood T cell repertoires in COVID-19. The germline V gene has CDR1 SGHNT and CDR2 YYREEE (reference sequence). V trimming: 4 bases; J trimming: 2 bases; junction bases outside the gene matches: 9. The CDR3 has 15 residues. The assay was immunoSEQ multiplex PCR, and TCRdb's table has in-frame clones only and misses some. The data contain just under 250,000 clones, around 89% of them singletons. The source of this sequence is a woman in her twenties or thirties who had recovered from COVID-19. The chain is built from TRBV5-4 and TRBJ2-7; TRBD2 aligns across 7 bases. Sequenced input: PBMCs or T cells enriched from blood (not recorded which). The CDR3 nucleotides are TGTGCCAGCAGCCTGGGGCCAGCGGGGACCTACGAGCAGTACTTC. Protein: CASSLGPAGTYEQYF. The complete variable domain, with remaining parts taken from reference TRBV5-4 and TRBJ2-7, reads ETGVTQSPTHLIKTRGQQVTLRCSSQSGHNTVSWYQQALGQGPQFIFQYYREEENGRGNFPPRFSGLQFPNYSSELNVNALELDDSALYLCASSLGPAGTYEQYFGPGTRLTVT.